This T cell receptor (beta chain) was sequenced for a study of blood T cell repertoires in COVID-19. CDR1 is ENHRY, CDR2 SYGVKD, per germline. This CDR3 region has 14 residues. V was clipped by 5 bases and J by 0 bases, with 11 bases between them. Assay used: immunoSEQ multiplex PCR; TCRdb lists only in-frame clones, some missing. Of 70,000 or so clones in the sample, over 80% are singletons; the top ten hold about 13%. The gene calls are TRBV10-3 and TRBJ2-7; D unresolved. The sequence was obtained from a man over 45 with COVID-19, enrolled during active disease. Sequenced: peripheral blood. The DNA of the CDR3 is TGTGCCATCAGTTCGTCCGGGTACTCCTACGAGCAGTACTTC. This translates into CAISSSGYSYEQYF.